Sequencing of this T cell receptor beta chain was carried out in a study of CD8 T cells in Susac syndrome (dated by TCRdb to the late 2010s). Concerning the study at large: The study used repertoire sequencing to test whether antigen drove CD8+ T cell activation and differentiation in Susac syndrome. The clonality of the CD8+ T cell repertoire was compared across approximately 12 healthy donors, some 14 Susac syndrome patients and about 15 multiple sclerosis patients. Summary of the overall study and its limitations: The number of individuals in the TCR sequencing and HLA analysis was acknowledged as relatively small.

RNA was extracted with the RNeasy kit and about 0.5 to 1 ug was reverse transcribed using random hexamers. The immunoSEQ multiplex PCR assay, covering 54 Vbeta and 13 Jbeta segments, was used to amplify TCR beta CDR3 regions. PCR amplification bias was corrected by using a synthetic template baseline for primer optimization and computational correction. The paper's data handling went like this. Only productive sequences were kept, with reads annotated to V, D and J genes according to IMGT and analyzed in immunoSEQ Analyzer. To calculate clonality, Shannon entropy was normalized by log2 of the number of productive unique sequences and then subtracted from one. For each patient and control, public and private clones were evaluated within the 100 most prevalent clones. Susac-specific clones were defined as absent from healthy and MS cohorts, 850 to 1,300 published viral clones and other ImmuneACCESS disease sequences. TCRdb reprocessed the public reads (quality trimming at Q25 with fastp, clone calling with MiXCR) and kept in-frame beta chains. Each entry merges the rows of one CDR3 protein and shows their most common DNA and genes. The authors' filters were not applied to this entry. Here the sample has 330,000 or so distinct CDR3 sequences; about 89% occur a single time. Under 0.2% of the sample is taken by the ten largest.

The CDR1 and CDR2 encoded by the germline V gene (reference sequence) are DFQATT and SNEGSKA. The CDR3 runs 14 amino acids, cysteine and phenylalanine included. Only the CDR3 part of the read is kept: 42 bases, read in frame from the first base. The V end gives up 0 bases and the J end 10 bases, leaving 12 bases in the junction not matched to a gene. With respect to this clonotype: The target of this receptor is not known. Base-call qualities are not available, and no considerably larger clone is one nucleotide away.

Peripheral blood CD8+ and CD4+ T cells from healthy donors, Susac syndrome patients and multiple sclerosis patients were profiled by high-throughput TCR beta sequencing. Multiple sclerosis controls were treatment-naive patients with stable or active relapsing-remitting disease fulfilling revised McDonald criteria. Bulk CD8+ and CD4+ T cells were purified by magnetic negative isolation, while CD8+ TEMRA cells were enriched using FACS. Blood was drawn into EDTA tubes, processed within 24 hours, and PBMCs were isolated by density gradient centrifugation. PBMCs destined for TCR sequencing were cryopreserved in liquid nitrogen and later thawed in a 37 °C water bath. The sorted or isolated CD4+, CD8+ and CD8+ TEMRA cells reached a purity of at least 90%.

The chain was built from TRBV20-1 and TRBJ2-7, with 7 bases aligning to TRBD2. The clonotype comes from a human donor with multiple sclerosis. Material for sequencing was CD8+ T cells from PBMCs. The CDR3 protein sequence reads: CSARDQWASGLQYF. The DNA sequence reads TGCAGTGCTAGAGATCAATGGGCTAGCGGTCTCCAGTACTTC.